There are a few counts of the clone carrying this TCR beta chain. Antigen: not known. PCR employed 60 Vbeta and 13 Jbeta primers. Data came from immunoSEQ multiplex PCR; TCRdb stores just in-frame clones and leaves some out. The table has more than 90,000 clones, approximately 85% seen once. The data are from a study of cytomegalovirus exposure and HLA in healthy donors. The study, taken as a whole, reports: Most TCR sequences were seen very rarely across donors, but some public TCRs occurred in many.

CDR3 length: 15 amino acids. Sequencing was carried out using PBMCs. The chain carries TRBV21-1 and TRBJ1-1; no DNA check was done on the table's D call, TRBD1. TRBV21-1 is a pseudogene locus. This TCR was sampled from a man aged 25-45 years in good health and CMV-seronegative. This chain's CDR3 is CASSGHGTGTSEAFF. CDR3 sequence (DNA): TGTGCCAGCAGCGGCCATGGGACAGGGACTTCTGAAGCTTTCTTT.